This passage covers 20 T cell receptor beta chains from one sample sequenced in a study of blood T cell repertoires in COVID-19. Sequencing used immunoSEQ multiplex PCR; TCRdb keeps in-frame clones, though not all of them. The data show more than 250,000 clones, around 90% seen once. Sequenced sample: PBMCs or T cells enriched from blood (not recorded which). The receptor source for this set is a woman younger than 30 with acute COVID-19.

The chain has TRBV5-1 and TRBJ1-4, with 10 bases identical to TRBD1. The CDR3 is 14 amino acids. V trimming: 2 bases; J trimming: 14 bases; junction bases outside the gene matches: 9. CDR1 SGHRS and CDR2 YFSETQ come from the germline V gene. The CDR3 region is CASSFGTGAPRLFF. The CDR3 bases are TGCGCCAGCAGCTTCGGGACAGGGGCCCCTCGGCTGTTTTTT.

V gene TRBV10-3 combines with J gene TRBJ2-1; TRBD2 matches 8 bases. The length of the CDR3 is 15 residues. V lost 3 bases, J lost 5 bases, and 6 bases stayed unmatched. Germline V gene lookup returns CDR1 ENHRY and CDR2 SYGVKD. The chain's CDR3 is CAISEMREVDNEQFF. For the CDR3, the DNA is TGTGCCATCAGTGAAATGCGGGAGGTCGACAATGAGCAGTTCTTC.

CDR3 sequence reads: CAWSARHPQETQYF. Here the CDR3 DNA reads TGTGCCTGGAGTGCCCGACACCCACAAGAGACCCAGTACTTC. V gene TRBV30 combines with J gene TRBJ2-5; D is ambiguous. Germline V gene lookup returns CDR1 GTSNPN and CDR2 SVGIG (reference sequence). Trimming took 1 base from V and 2 from J, leaving 11 bases between them. CDR3 length: 14 residues.

The DNA for the CDR3 is TGTGCCAGCAGCTCTGGGGGGAGTAGCAATCAGCCCCAGCATTTT. Encoded protein: CASSSGGSSNQPQHF. The chain links TRBV28 to TRBJ1-5; possible D gene TRBD1, 5 bases. Trimming left V 6 bases short and J 0 bases short, with 12 bases between. The CDR3 consists of 15 residues. From germline, CDR1 is MDHEN and CDR2 SYDVKM. The full variable domain, completed using reference TRBV28 and TRBJ1-5, is DVKVTQSSRYLVKRTGEKVFLECVQDMDHENMFWYRQDPGLGLRLIYFSYDVKMKEKGDIPEGYSVSREKKERFSLILESASTNQTSMYLCASSSGGSSNQPQHFGDGTRLSIL.

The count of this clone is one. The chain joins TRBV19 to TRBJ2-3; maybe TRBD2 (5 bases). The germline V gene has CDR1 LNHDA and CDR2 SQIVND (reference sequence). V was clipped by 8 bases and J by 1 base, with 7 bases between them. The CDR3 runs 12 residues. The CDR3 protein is CASDGGTDTQYF. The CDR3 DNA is TGTGCCAGTGACGGGGGCACAGATACGCAGTATTTT.

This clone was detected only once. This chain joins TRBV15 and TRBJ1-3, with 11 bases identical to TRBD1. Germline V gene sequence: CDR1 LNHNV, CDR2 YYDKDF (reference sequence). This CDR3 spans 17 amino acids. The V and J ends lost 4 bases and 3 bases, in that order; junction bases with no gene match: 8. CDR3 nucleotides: TGTGCCACCAGCAAAGGACAGGGGGCGACACGTGGAAACACCATATATTTT. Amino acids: CATSKGQGATRGNTIYF.

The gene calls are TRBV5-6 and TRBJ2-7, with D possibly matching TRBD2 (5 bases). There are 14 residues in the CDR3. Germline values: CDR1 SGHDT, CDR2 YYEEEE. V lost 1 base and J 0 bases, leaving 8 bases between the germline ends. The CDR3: CASSLRLHSYEQYF. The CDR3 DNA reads TGTGCCAGCAGCTTGCGACTACACTCCTACGAGCAGTACTTC.

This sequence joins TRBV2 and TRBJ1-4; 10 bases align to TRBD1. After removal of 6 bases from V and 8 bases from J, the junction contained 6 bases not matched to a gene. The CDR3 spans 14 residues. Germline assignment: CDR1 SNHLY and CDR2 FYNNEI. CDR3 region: CASRGTGEGEKLFF. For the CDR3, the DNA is TGTGCCAGCAGGGGGACAGGGGAAGGAGAAAAACTGTTTTTT.

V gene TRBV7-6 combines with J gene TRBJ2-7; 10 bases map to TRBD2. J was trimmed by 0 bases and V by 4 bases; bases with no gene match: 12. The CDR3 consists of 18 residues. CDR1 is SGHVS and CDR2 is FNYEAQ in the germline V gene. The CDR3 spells CASSSRPPTSGYSYEQYF. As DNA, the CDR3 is TGTGCCAGCAGCTCCCGACCTCCGACTAGCGGGTACTCCTACGAGCAGTACTTC. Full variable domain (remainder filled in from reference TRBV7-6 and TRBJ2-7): GAGVSQSPRYKVTKRGQDVALRCDPISGHVSLYWYRQALGQGPEFLTYFNYEAQQDKSGLPNDRFSAERPEGSISTLTIQRTEQRDSAMYRCASSSRPPTSGYSYEQYFGPGTRLTVT.

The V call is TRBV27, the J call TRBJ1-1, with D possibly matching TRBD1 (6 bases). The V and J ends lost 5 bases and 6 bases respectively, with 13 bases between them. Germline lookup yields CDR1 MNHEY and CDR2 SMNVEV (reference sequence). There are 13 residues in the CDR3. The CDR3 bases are TGTGCCAGCAGTGCCCTACAGGGCGCTGAAGCTTTCTTT. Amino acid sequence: CASSALQGAEAFF.

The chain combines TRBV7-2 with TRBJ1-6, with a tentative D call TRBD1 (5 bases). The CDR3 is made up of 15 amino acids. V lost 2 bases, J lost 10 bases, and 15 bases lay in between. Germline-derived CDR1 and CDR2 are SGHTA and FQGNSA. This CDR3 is CASSLLGGRESPLHF. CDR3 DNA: TGTGCCAGCAGCTTATTGGGGGGGAGAGAGTCACCCCTCCACTTT.

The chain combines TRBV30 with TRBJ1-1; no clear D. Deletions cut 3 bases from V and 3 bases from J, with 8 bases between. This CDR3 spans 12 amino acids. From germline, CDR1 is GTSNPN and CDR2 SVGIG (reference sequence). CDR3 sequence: CAWSGMYTEAFF. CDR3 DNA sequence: TGTGCCTGGAGCGGGATGTACACTGAAGCTTTCTTT.

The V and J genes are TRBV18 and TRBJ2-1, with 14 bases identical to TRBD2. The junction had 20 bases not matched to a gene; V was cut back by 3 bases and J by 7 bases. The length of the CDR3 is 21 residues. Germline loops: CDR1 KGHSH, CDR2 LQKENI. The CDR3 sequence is CASSPQTGTSGSRGRGNEQFF. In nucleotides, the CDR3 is TGTGCCAGCTCACCCCAGACCGGGACTAGCGGGAGCCGTGGGAGAGGTAATGAGCAGTTCTTC.

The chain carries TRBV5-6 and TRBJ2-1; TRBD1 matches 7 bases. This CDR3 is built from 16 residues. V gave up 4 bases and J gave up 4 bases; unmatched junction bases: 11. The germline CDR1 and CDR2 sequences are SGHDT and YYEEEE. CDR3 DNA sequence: TGTGCCAGCAGCGCGGCCGGGACAGCAAAATACAATGAGCAGTTCTTC. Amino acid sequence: CASSAAGTAKYNEQFF. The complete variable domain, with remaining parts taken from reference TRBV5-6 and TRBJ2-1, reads DAGVTQSPTHLIKTRGQQVTLRCSPKSGHDTVSWYQQALGQGPQFIFQYYEEEERQRGNFPDRFSGHQFPNYSSELNVNALLLGDSALYLCASSAAGTAKYNEQFFGPGTRLTVL.

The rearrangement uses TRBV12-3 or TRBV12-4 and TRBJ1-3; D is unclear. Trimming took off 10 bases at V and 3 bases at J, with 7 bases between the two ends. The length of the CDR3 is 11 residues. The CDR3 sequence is CATSVGNTIYF. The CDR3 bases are TGTGCCACCTCCGTTGGAAACACCATATATTTT.

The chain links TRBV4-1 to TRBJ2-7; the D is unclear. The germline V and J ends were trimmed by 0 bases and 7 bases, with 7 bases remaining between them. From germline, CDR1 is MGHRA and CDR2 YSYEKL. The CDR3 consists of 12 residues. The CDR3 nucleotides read TGCGCCAGCAGCCAAGATGGCCCAGAGCAGTACTTC. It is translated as CASSQDGPEQYF.

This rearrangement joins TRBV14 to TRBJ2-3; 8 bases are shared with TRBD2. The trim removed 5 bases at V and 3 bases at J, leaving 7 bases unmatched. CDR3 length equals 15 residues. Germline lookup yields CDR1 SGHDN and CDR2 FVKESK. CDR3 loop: CASSLQREWTDTQYF. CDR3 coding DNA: TGTGCCAGCAGCTTACAGCGGGAGTGGACAGATACGCAGTATTTT.

CDR3 DNA sequence: TGTGCCATCAGCCCAGGGCGGGAGGGCCTCTACGAGCAGTACTTC. Its translation: CAISPGREGLYEQYF. V and J are TRBV10-3 and TRBJ2-7, with TRBD2 matching 9 bases. In germline, CDR1 is ENHRY, CDR2 SYGVKD. V lost 6 bases to trimming and J lost 3 bases; unmatched junction nucleotides: 9. The CDR3 contains 15 residues.

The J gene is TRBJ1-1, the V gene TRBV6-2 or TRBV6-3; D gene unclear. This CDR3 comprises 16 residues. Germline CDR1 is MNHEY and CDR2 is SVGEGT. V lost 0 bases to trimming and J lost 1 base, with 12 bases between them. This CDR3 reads CASSYSAGSSNTEAFF. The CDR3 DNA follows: TGTGCCAGCAGTTACTCGGCGGGGAGCTCGAACACTGAAGCTTTCTTT.

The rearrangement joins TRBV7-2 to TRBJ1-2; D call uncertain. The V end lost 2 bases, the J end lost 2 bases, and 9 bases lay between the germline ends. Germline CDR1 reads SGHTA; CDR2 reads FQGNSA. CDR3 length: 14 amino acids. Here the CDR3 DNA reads TGTGCCAGCAGCTTAATTTCGGGAAACTATGGCTACACCTTC. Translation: CASSLISGNYGYTF.